This T cell receptor (beta chain) was retrieved from a study of blood T cells in healthy people across ages (dated by TCRdb to 2013 to 2016). Study-level background: In model experiments, template switching captured about one uniquely barcoded TCR beta cDNA molecule for every two T cells. The donors were split into four age groups: young (average around 16 years), middle-aged (about 40), aged (62) and long-lived (over 75). Using deep sequencing normalized with unique cDNA molecular identifiers, the study measured how TCR beta repertoire diversity changes with age. Donors of different ages were randomly distributed across sequencing lanes to avoid experimental bias. For two donors (one aged 18 to 29 and one aged 80 or older), the study analyzed two additional independent replicas of 1 million unique cDNA reads from the same blood draw.

The study at large found these results: Compared with the aged group, the long-lived group had more naive CD4+ T cells, fewer expanded clones and increased TCR diversity, suggesting age selection. Estimates of total diversity based on one million sequenced T cells were considered lower bounds and underestimates. A strong correlation was found between observed TCR beta diversity and the percentage of naive T cells measured by flow cytometry. Since profiling was done on bulk unsorted PBMCs, naive and antigen-experienced compartments could not be conclusively compared. As age increased, observed TCR beta diversity per million T cells dropped in a roughly linear way, and a significant reduction was already evident by age around 41. Because the CMV infection status of the donors was unknown, age-related changes in expanded clonotypes may potentially have been confounded.

Libraries were built with 5' RACE. TCRdb shows the sequencer as Illumina HiSeq 2500. A second PCR of 7 to 11 cycles was performed with a sample-barcoded 5' primer and a J-beta primer mix. A unique molecular identifier was introduced onto each TCR beta cDNA molecule by a template-switch 5' adaptor carrying 12 random nucleotides. Each sample yielded at least 3 million CDR3-containing paired-end reads. First-strand cDNA synthesis was performed from all RNA using the Mint cDNA synthesis kit, with priming by a TRBC-specific oligonucleotide. Following uracil-DNA glycosylase treatment, all cDNA underwent a first 18-cycle PCR with the universal primers M1SS and BC2_uni_R. The original pipeline was this. Each sample was normalized by randomly selecting 1 million high-quality reads, each carrying a distinct molecular identifier. Instead of being binned into consensus sequences, reads with shared molecular identifiers were discarded. MiTCR, set to a Q25 quality threshold and the strictest error-elimination algorithm, was used for CDR3 identification, clonotype clustering and error correction. A nonparametric unseen species model with Euler transformation was used to estimate a lower bound on total TCR beta diversity. The public reads were reprocessed in TCRdb via fastp at Q25 and MiXCR, keeping in-frame beta chains. One record per CDR3 amino acid sequence lists the most common genes and DNA. In this record, the V and J calls reflect TCRdb's handling and not the investigators' own analysis. In this sample the table shows 850,000 to 1,000,000 distinct CDR3 sequences, roughly half of which occur a single time. The top ten clonotypes cover about a fifth of the sample.

CDR1 and CDR2 (SGHVS, FQNEAQ) derive from the germline V gene. The CDR3 measures 14 amino acids from cysteine to phenylalanine. Just CDR3 DNA is preserved here, 42 bases in frame from base 1. The roughly 42 donors, aged about 6 to 95 years, were systemically healthy Caucasian individuals from Russia. Around 10 milliliters of peripheral blood were drawn from each donor into EDTA-treated Vacutainer tubes. Ficoll-Paque density-gradient centrifugation was used to isolate PBMCs, with at least 7 million per sample. Total RNA, at least 5 micrograms per sample, was extracted from PBMCs with Trizol reagent. The percentages of naive CD45RAhigh/CD27high T cells were determined by flow cytometry on a PBMC aliquot from every donor. On this clonotype: Its specific antigen is unknown. Base qualities are not recorded, but no much larger clone differs from it by a single base.

The clonotype was recovered from a woman in her fifties or sixties in good health. Sequenced input: blood. The chain is encoded by TRBV7-8 joined to TRBJ2-4, with 8 bases matching TRBD2. The end of the DNA is better explained by TRBJ2-7, so the J call may be wrong. The sequence in DNA is TGTGCCAGCAGCTCCGGGACTAGAACCTACGAGCAGTACTTC. This gives the protein CASSSGTRTYEQYF.